The clone carrying this T cell receptor (beta chain) has a handful of counts. Antigen: not known. Trimming stripped 8 bases from V and 1 base from J, with 9 bases between. CDR3 length: 13 amino acids. Germline-derived CDR1 and CDR2 are SGHTA and FQGTGA. The method was immunoSEQ multiplex PCR; TCRdb's version includes in-frame clones alone and lacks a portion of them. The sample lists roughly 24,000 clones; around 85% were seen once. This entry comes from a study of OX40 agonist ivuxolimab in advanced cancers. Whole-study context: Each dose-escalation patient presented with hepatocellular carcinoma, melanoma, renal cell or head and neck cancer. Averaging about 60 years in age, with a range of roughly 23 to 85, the cohort was around 87% male. Study-wide results and caveats: With doses of 0.1-3.0 mg/kg, partial responders showed among the lowest clonal expansion. In CD8+ T cells, expanded clones were on average more numerous than in CD4+.

This material consisted of CD4+ or CD8+ T cells sorted from blood, taken in a trial of the OX40 agonist ivuxolimab. The TCR comes from an adult with an advanced solid tumor such as melanoma, head and neck, liver or kidney cancer. J is TRBJ2-1 and V is TRBV7-3; no firm D call. Here the CDR3 DNA reads TGTGCCAGCTCCGCGACTTCCTACAATGAGCAGTTCTTC. Its translation: CASSATSYNEQFF. The complete variable domain, with remaining parts taken from reference TRBV7-3 and TRBJ2-1, reads GAGVSQTPSNKVTEKGKYVELRCDPISGHTALYWYRQSLGQGPEFLIYFQGTGAADDSGLPNDRFFAVRPEGSVSTLKIQRTERGDSAVYLCASSATSYNEQFFGPGTRLTVL.